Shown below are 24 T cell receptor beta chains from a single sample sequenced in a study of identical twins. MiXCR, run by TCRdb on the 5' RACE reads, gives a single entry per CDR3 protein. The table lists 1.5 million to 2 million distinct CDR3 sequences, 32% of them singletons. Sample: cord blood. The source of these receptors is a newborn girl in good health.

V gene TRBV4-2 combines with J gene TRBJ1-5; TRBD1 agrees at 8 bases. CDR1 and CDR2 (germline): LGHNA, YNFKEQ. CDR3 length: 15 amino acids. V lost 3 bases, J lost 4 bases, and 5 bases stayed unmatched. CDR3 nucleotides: TGTGCCAGCAGCCATCAGGGGGCTGAAAATCAGCCCCAGCATTTT. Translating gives CASSHQGAENQPQHF.

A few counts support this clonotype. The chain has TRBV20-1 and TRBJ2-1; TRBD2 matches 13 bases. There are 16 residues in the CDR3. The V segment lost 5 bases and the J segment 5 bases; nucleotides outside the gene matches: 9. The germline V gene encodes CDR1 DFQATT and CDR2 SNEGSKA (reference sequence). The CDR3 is CSADPSGTSGDNEQFF. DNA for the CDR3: TGCAGTGCTGACCCCTCCGGGACTAGCGGGGACAATGAGCAGTTCTTC.

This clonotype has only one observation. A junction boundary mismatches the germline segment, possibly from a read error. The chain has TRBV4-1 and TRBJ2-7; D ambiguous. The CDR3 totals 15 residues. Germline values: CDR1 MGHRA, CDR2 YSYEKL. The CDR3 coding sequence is TGCCCCAGCAGCCAAGATCGAATTAGCTCCTACGAGCAGTACTTC. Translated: CPSSQDRISSYEQYF.

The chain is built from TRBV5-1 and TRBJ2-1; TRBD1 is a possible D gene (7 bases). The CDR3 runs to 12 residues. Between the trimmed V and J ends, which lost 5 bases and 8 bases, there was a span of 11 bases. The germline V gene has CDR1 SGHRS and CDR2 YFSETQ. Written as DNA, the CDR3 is TGCGCCAGCAGGCAGGGGGGACATGAGCAGTTCTTC. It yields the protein CASRQGGHEQFF.

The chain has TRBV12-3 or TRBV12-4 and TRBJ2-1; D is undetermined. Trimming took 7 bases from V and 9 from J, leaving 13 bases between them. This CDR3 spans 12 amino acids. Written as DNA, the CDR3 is TGTGCCAGCATACCCGAGCTAGGTGAGCAGTTCTTC. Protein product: CASIPELGEQFF.

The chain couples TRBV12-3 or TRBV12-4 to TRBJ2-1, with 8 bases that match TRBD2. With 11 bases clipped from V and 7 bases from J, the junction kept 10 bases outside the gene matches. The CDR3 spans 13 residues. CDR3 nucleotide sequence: TGTGCCCAGGGGACTAGAGAATTGAATGAGCAGTTCTTC. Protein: CAQGTRELNEQFF.

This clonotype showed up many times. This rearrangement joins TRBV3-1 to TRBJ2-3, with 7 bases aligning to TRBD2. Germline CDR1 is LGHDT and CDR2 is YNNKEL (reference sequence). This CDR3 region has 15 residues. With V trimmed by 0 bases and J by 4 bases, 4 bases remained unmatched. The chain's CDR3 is CASSQDLAVADTQYF. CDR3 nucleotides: TGTGCCAGCAGCCAAGATCTAGCGGTGGCAGATACGCAGTATTTT.

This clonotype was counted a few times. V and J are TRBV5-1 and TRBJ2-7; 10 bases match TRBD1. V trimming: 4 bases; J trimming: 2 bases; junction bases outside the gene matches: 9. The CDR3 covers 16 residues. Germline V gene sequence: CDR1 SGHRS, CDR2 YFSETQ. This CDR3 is CASSTHSGTGAYEQYF. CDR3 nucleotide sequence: TGCGCCAGCAGCACCCATAGCGGGACAGGGGCCTACGAGCAGTACTTC.

Written as DNA, the CDR3 is TGCGCCAGCAGCCCGACTAGCGGGAGGTTAGATGAGCAGTACTTC. Amino acid sequence: CASSPTSGRLDEQYF. The chain recombines TRBV4-1 with TRBJ2-5, with TRBD2 identical over 13 bases. CDR3 length equals 15 residues. Germline trimming cut 4 bases from V and 11 bases from J; bases unmatched to any gene: 10. CDR1 is MGHRA, CDR2 YSYEKL, per germline.

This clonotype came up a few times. The CDR3 coding sequence is TGTGCCAGCAGCGTAGGGGGCTCGGGGGCAACTAATGAAAAACTGTTTTTT. Translation: CASSVGGSGATNEKLFF. This chain joins TRBV9 and TRBJ1-4; D is possibly TRBD1 (5 bases). Trimming shortened V by 0 bases and J by 0 bases, and 12 bases separated the two germline ends. Per germline, CDR1 SGDLS and CDR2 YYNGEE. The CDR3 has 17 residues. Based on the CDR3 plus reference TRBV9 and TRBJ1-4, the full variable domain is DSGVTQTPKHLITATGQRVTLRCSPRSGDLSVYWYQQSLDQGLQFLIQYYNGEERAKGNILERFSAQQFPDLHSELNLSSLELGDSALYFCASSVGGSGATNEKLFFGSGTQLSVL.

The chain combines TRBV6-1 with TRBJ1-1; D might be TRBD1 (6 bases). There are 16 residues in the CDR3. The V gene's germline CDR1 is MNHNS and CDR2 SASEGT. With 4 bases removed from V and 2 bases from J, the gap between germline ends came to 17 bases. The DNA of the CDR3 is TGTGCCAGCAGTGGGCCCCCCCGCAGGGGCAACACTGAAGCTTTCTTT. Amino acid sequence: CASSGPPRRGNTEAFF.

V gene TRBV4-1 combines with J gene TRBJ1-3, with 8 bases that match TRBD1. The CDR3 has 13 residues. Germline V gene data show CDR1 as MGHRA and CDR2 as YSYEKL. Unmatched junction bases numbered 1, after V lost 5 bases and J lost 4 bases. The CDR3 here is CASSRTGGNTIYF. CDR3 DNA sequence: TGCGCCAGCAGCAGGACAGGGGGAAACACCATATATTTT.

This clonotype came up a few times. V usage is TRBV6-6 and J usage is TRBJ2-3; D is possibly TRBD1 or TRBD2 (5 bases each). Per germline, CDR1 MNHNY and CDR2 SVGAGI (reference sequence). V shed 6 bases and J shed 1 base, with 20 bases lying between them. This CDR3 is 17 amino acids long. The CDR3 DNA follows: TGTGCCAGCAGGACCCTCGTCGGGGCAGCTGGCACAGATACGCAGTATTTT. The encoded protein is CASRTLVGAAGTDTQYF.

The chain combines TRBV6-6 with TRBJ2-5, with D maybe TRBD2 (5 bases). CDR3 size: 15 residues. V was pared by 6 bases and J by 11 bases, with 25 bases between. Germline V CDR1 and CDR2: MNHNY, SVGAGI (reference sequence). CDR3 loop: CASSITRYPYNEQYF. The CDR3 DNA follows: TGTGCCAGCAGCATCACTAGATACCCCTACAATGAGCAGTACTTC.

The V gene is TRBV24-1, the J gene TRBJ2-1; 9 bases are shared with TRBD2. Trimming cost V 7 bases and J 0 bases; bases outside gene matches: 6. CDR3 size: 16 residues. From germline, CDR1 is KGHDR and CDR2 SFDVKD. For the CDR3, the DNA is TGTGCCACCAGACCCAGCGGGAGGACCTCCTACAATGAGCAGTTCTTC. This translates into CATRPSGRTSYNEQFF.

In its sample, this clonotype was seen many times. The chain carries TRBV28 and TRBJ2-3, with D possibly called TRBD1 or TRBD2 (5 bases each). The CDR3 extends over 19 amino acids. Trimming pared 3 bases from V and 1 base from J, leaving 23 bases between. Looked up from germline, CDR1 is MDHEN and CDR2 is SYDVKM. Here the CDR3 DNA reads TGTGCCAGCAGTTTCCCCTCGGGACCCTCCGTCCCTGGCACAGATACGCAGTATTTT. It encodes CASSFPSGPSVPGTDTQYF.

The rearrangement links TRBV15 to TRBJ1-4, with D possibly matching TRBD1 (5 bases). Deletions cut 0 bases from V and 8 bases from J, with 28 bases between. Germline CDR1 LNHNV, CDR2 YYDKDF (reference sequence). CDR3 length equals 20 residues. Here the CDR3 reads CATSRDLVRGQGLPVEKLFF. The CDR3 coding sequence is TGTGCCACCAGCAGAGATTTGGTCCGAGGACAAGGGTTGCCGGTGGAAAAACTGTTTTTT. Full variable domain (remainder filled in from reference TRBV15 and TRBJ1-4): DAMVIQNPRYQVTQFGKPVTLSCSQTLNHNVMYWYQQKSSQAPKLLFHYYDKDFNNEADTPDNFQSRRPNTSFCFLDIRSPGLGDTAMYLCATSRDLVRGQGLPVEKLFFGSGTQLSVL.

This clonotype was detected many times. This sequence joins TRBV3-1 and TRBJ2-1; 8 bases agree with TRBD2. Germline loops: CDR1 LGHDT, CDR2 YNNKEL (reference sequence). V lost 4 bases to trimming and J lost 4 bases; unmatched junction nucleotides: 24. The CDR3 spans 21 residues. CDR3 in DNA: TGTGCCAGCAGCCCCCTCCCCTCCGGCAGCGAACTAGCGGTAAAGTACAATGAGCAGTTCTTC. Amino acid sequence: CASSPLPSGSELAVKYNEQFF.

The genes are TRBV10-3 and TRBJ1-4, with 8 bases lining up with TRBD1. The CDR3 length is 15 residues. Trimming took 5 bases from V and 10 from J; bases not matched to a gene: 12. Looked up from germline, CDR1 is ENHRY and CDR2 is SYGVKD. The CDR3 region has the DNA TGTGCCATCAGTAAATACAACAGGGGGGACGGAAAACTGTTTTTT. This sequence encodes CAISKYNRGDGKLFF.

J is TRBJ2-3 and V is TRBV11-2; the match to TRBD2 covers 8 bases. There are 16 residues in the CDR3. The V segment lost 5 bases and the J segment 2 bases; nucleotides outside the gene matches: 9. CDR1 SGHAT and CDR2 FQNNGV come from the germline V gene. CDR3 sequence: CASSHKLAAYTDTQYF. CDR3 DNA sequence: TGTGCCAGCAGCCACAAACTAGCGGCATACACAGATACGCAGTATTTT.

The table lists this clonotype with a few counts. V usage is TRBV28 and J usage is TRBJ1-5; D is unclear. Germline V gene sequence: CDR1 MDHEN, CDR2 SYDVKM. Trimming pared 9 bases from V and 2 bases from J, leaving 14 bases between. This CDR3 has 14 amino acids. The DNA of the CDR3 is TGTGCCAGTCGAGAATTGGTGGGCAATCAGCCCCAGCATTTT. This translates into CASRELVGNQPQHF.

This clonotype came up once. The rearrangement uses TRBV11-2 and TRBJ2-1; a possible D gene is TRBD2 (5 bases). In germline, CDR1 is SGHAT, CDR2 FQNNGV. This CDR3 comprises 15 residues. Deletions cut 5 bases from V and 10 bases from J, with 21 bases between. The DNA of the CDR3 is TGTGCCAGCAGCCAAAGTAGCGCGAGCTCCTACGAGCAGTTCTTC. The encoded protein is CASSQSSASSYEQFF.

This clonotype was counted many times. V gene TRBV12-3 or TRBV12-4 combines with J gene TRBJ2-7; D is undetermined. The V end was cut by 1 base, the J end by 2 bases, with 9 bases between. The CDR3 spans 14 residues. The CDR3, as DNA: TGTGCCAGCAGTTTAGTAGGGTCCCCCTACGAGCAGTACTTC. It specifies CASSLVGSPYEQYF.

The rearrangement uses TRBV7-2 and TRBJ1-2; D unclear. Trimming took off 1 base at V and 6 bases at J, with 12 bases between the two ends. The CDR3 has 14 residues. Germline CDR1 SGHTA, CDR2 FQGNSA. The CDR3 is CASSLVPRRDGYTF. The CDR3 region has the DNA TGTGCCAGCAGCTTAGTCCCCCGTAGAGATGGCTACACCTTC.